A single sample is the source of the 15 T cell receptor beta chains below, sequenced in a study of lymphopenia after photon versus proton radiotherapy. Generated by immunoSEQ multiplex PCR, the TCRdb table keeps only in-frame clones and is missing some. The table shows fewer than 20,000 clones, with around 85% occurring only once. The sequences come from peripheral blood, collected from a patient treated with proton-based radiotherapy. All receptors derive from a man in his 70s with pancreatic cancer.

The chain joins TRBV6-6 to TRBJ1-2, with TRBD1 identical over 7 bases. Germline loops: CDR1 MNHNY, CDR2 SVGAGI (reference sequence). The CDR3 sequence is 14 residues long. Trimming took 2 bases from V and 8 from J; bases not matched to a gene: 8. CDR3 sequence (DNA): TGTGCCAGCAGTTACCGACAGGGAGGAGGAGGCTACACCTTC. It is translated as CASSYRQGGGGYTF.

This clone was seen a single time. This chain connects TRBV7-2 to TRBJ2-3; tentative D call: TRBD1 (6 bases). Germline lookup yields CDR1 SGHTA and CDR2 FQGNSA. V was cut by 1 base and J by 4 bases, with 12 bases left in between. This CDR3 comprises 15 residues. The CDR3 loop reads CASSLVQGPADTQYF. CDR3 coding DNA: TGTGCCAGCAGCTTAGTTCAGGGGCCCGCAGATACGCAGTATTTT.

The CDR3 sequence is CASSGEPYYGYTF. The DNA of the CDR3 is TGTGCCAGCAGCGGGGAACCATACTATGGCTACACCTTC. The chain carries TRBV5-4 and TRBJ1-2, with no clear D. V lost 4 bases to trimming and J lost 3 bases, with 10 bases between them. The length of the CDR3 is 13 residues. Germline values: CDR1 SGHNT, CDR2 YYREEE (reference sequence).

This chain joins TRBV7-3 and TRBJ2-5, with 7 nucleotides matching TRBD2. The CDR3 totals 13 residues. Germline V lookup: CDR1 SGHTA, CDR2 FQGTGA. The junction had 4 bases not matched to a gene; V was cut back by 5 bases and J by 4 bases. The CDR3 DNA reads TGTGCCAGCAGCGACCGGGAGGCAGAGACCCAGTACTTC. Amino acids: CASSDREAETQYF.

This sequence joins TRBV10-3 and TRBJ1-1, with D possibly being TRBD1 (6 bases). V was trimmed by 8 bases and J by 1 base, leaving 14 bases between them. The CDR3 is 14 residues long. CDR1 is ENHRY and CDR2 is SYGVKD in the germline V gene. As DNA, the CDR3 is TGTGCCATCGCTTGGGCAGGGGAGAACACTGAAGCTTTCTTT. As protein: CAIAWAGENTEAFF.

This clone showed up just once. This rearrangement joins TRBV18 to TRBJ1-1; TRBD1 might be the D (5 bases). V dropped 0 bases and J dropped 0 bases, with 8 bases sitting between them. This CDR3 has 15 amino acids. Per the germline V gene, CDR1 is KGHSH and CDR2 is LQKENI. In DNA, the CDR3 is TGTGCCAGCTCACCACCGGGACGGTTGAACACTGAAGCTTTCTTT. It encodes CASSPPGRLNTEAFF.

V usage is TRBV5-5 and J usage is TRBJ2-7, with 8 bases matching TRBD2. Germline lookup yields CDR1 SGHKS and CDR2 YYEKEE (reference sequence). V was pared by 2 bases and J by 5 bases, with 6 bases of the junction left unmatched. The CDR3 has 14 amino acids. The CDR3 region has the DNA TGTGCCAGCAGCTTCGCGGGAGGAGTAGACGAGCAGTACTTC. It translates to CASSFAGGVDEQYF.

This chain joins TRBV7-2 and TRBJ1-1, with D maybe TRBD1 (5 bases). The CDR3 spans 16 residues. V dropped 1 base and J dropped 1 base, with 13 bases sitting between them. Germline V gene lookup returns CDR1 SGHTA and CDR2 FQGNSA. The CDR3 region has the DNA TGTGCCAGCAGCTTAGTGAGGAATAGGGGGAACACTGAAGCTTTCTTT. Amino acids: CASSLVRNRGNTEAFF.

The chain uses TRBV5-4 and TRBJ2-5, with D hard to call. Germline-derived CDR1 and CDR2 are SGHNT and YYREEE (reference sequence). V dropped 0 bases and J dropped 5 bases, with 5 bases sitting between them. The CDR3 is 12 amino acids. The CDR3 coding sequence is TGTGCCAGCAGCTTGGTTGGTGAGACCCAGTACTTC. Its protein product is CASSLVGETQYF.

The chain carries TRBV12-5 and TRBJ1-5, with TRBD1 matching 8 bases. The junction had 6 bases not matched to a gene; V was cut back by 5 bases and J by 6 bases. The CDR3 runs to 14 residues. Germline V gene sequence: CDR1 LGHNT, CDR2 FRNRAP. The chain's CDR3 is CASGPTGAGQPQHF. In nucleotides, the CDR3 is TGTGCTAGTGGTCCGACAGGGGCGGGTCAGCCCCAGCATTTT.

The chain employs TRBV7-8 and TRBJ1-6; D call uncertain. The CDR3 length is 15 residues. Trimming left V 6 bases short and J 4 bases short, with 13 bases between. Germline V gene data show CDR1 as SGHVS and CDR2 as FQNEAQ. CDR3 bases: TGTGCCAGCAGTACCGACTCACGATATAATTCACCCCTCCACTTT. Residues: CASSTDSRYNSPLHF.

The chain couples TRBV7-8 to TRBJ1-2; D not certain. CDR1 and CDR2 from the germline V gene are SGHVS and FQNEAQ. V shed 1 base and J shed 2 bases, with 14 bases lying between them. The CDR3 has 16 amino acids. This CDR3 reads CASSLVRGLGNYGYTF. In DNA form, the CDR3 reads TGTGCCAGCAGCTTAGTCCGGGGTTTAGGGAACTATGGCTACACCTTC.

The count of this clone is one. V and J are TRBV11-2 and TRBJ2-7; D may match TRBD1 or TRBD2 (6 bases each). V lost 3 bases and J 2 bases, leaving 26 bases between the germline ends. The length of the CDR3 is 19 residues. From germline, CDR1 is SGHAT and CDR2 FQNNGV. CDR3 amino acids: CASSFGGSLPGVRTYEQYF. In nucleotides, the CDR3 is TGTGCCAGCAGCTTCGGGGGATCCCTTCCAGGGGTGAGGACCTACGAGCAGTACTTC.

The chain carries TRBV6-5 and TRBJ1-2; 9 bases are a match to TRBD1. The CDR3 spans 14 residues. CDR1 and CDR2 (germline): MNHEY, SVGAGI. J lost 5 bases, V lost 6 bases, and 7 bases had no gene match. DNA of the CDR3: TGTGCCAGCAGCCGACAGGGGGGAAGGTATGGCTACACCTTC. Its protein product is CASSRQGGRYGYTF.

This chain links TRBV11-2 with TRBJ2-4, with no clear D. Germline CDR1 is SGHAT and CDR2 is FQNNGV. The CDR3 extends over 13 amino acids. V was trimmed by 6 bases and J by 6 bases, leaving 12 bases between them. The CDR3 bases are TGTGCCAGCAGACTATCAGTAACAAACATTCAGTACTTC. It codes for CASRLSVTNIQYF.